This T cell receptor (beta chain) was captured in a study of shared clonotypes between healthy human individuals. Overall study context: For every donor, three CD4 naive, three CD4 memory, two CD8 naive and one CD8 memory plates were used. The study, taken as a whole, reports: With a handful of donors compared, around 5% of naive CD4 clonotypes were shared.

About this clone itself: Its specificity is not known.

The V and J ends lost 3 bases and 4 bases respectively, with 10 bases between them. The germline V gene has CDR1 SGHRS and CDR2 YFSETQ. This CDR3 has 14 amino acids. Method: immunoSEQ multiplex PCR; TCRdb's copy keeps in-frame clones and lacks some. The sample records millions of clones, 95% being singletons. None of the donors, who were healthy HIV-negative adults, had recently had acute infections or vaccinations. Both subsets, CD45RA+ naive and CD45RA-negative memory, were split from the CD4+ cells. The V and J genes are TRBV5-1 and TRBJ2-2; D is possibly TRBD1 (5 bases). The sample consisted of naive CD4+ T cells sorted from blood. Subset indicated: CD45RA+ positively selected. The TCR sequence derives from a man aged 18-30 years in good health. CDR3: CASSSDTGTGELFF. The CDR3 DNA reads TGCGCCAGCAGCTCGGATACAGGCACCGGGGAGCTGTTTTTT.